This is a list of T cell receptor beta chains from one sample in a study of shared clonotypes between healthy human individuals. Some clones are missing from TCRdb's copy, which holds only in-frame ones; the method was immunoSEQ multiplex PCR. Of around 1.9 million clones listed, just under 95% are singletons. Sample: naive CD8+ T cells from PBMCs. The receptors originated from a man aged 18 to 35 in good health. Some clones in this sample may be carry-over from other donors' samples. The CDR3 runs from the conserved cysteine through the conserved F or W. Size is omitted from some rows. Given values are once, few, many or a class for expanded clones.

TRBJ2-2 | 14 | . | TRBV18 | CASSPAFHTGELFF
TRBJ1-6 | 13 | . | TRBV28 | CASSGTDVSPLHF
TRBJ2-7 | 17 | . | TRBV6-4 | CASSIGGAGAPTYEQYF
TRBJ2-2 | 14 | . | TRBV7-9 | CASSSGRYTGELFF
TRBJ1-1 | 15 | . | TRBV7-9 | CASSLDRGPNTEAFF
TRBJ2-2 | 15 | few | TRBV27 | CASSLMGPNTGELFF
TRBJ2-3 | 15 | . | TRBV28 | CASSPLRDRTDTQYF
TRBJ1-1 | 14 | . | TRBV5-6 | CASSREQGVTEAFF
TRBJ1-1 | 15 | . | TRBV30 | CAWSERTRVNTEAFF
TRBJ2-3 | 16 | . | TRBV9 | CASSPGTPQSTDTQYF
TRBJ1-3 | 14 | . | TRBV4-2 | CASSQAGPGNTIYF
TRBJ2-1 | 16 | once | TRBV9 | CASSVGLAGGANEQFF
TRBJ2-1 | 14 | . | TRBV28 | CASKDIDSYNEQFF
TRBJ2-1 | 15 | . | TRBV4-3 | CASSQELGSYNEQFF
TRBJ2-2 | 16 | . | TRBV5-6 | CASSWEAGVNTGELFF
TRBJ2-2 | 13 | . | TRBV19 | CASSGSYTGELFF
TRBJ1-2 | 15 | . | TRBV5-1 | CASRYWTGDNYGYTF
TRBJ2-5 | 15 | . | TRBV28 | CASTTRQGPTETQYF
TRBJ1-2 | 13 | . | TRBV4-2 | CASSQDWERGYTF
TRBJ1-2 | 15 | . | TRBV6-5 | CASSSTGKINYGYTF
TRBJ2-1 | 15 | . | TRBV12-5 | CASGLTGQSYNEQFF
TRBJ2-5 | 16 | . | TRBV4-2 | CASSQEASGRPGTQYF
TRBJ2-7 | 14 | . | TRBV7-6 | CASSLARTDYEQYF
TRBJ2-2 | 15 | . | TRBV4-3 | CASSQELAATGELFF
TRBJ2-7 | 14 | . | TRBV10-3 | CAIRQDRGYSEQYF
TRBJ1-1 | 14 | few | TRBV30 | CAWIEYGIHTEAFF
TRBJ1-1 | 14 | . | TRBV5-8 | CASSLEGMNTEAFF
TRBJ2-5 | 12 | . | TRBV27 | CASSLSGETQYF
TRBJ2-1 | 14 | once | TRBV5-4 | CASRPRLPHHEQFF
TRBJ2-7 | 14 | . | TRBV29-1 | CSVEEAGVPYEQYF
TRBJ2-7 | 14 | . | TRBV5-4 | CASSSGRSSYEQYF
TRBJ1-5 | 15 | . | TRBV27 | CASSFRGNSNQPQHF
TRBJ1-5 | 18 | . | TRBV15 | CATSRPRIRQGRYQPQHF
TRBJ1-1 | 14 | . | TRBV5-4 | CASSSRDVGTEAFF
TRBJ2-7 | 16 | . | TRBV4-1 | CASRQIPGQGTLEQYF
TRBJ2-3 | 15 | . | TRBV9 | CASSASGRAPDTQYF
TRBJ2-3 | 16 | . | TRBV6-1 | CASSEWVAGITDTQYF
TRBJ2-7 | 11 | . | TRBV28 | CATMAIYEQYF
TRBJ2-7 | 15 | . | TRBV9 | CASSGRTGFSYEQYF
TRBJ2-7 | 17 | few | TRBV14 | CASSLVTTSGSIDEQYF
TRBJ2-2 | 17 | . | TRBV2 | CASSELQAGTYTGELFF
TRBJ2-7 | 16 | . | TRBV11-2 | CASSLPGQGELYEQYF
TRBJ2-1 | 13 | . | TRBV7-6 | CASSFTSGNEQFF
TRBJ1-5 | 17 | . | TRBV27 | CASSLLPLPGTGEPQHF
TRBJ2-5 | 12 | . | TRBV27 | CATRNPGETQYF
TRBJ2-1 | 14 | . | TRBV6-5 | CASSYGASGGEQFF
TRBJ1-2 | 14 | . | TRBV27 | CASSLGGSHYGYTF
TRBJ1-2 | 13 | . | TRBV27 | CASKYREGYGYTF
TRBJ1-3 | 13 | . | TRBV9 | CASEPGLGNTIYF
TRBJ1-2 | 15 | . | TRBV7-9 | CASSLAPGEHYGYTF
TRBJ1-1 | 13 | . | TRBV19 | CASSIGTLTEAFF
TRBJ2-7 | 15 | . | TRBV7-2 | CASSYPAEGFNEQYF
TRBJ2-7 | 15 | . | TRBV5-5 | CASSQHDRAGHEQYF
TRBJ2-4 | 15 | . | TRBV19 | CASHHQGQGTRGQYF